A selection of T cell receptor beta chains follows, all from one sample in a study of blood T cell repertoires in COVID-19. Sequenced by immunoSEQ multiplex PCR; TCRdb stores in-frame clones only, minus some. Here the sample spans 270,000 or so clones, about 90% being singletons. Sequencing used peripheral blood. The receptor source for this set is a woman in her 30s with COVID-19, enrolled during active disease. Each CDR3 is given with its conserved first and last residue. The D gene is left open where the match is weak. Expanded clones get a size class; other rows say once, few or many, or leave the size out.

TRBV18	TRBJ2-3	.	TRBD2	CASSPPGLAGETDTQYF	TGTGCCAGCTCACCACCGGGGCTAGCGGGGGAAACAGATACGCAGTATTTT
TRBV30	TRBJ1-6	.	.	CAWSVLGGDSPLHF	TGTGCCTGGAGTGTACTAGGGGGGGATTCACCCCTCCACTTT
TRBV19	TRBJ2-2	.	TRBD1	CASSPDRGSTGELFF	TGTGCCAGTAGCCCTGACAGGGGTAGCACCGGGGAGCTGTTTTTT
TRBV18	TRBJ2-2	.	TRBD1	CASSPWGQGDTGELFF	TGTGCCAGCTCACCATGGGGACAGGGTGACACCGGGGAGCTGTTTTTT
TRBV28	TRBJ2-7	.	.	CASIMRGSYEQYF	TGTGCCAGCATTATGAGGGGGAGCTACGAGCAGTACTTC
TRBV15	TRBJ2-3	.	.	CATSSPPADTQYF	TGTGCCACCAGCAGCCCTCCAGCAGATACGCAGTATTTT
TRBV5-1	TRBJ2-7	once	TRBD1	CASSYGQGNSYEQYF	TGCGCCAGCAGCTACGGACAGGGGAACTCCTACGAGCAGTACTTC
TRBV30	TRBJ2-7	.	.	CAWSGLRGSSYEQYF	TGTGCCTGGAGTGGGTTACGGGGTAGCTCCTACGAGCAGTACTTC
TRBV6-1	TRBJ2-3	.	TRBD2	CASSEFLAGMLNTQYF	TGTGCCAGCAGTGAATTTCTAGCGGGGATGTTAAATACGCAGTATTTT
TRBV18	TRBJ2-1	.	.	CASSPGWRDEQFF	TGTGCCAGCTCACCCGGTTGGCGGGATGAGCAGTTCTTC
TRBV11-2	TRBJ2-7	.	.	CASSRYYGFEQYF	TGTGCCAGCAGCCGGTATTACGGGTTCGAGCAGTACTTC
TRBV1	TRBJ2-7	.	.	CTSSHYPGQVTYEQYF	TGCACCAGCAGCCATTACCCGGGACAGGTAACCTACGAGCAGTACTTC
TRBV2	TRBJ1-5	.	.	CASSDEGVPQHF	TGTGCCAGCAGTGACGAAGGAGTGCCCCAGCATTTT
TRBV5-1	TRBJ1-2	.	TRBD1	CASTPQTGGQNGYTF	TGCGCCAGCACACCACAAACAGGGGGCCAGAATGGCTACACCTTC
TRBV4-1	TRBJ1-2	.	TRBD1	CASSQPTAGGYGYTF	TGCGCCAGCAGCCAACCGACGGCAGGGGGCTATGGCTACACCTTC
TRBV27	TRBJ2-7	.	TRBD1	CASSPSGQAYEQYF	TGTGCCAGCAGTCCGTCGGGACAGGCCTACGAGCAGTACTTC
TRBV7-9	TRBJ2-2	.	TRBD1	CASSRRGGLNTGELFF	TGTGCCAGCAGCCGACGAGGGGGCTTAAACACCGGGGAGCTGTTTTTT
TRBV18	TRBJ1-1	.	.	CASSIYEGRTEAFF	TGTGCCAGCTCAATATACGAAGGGAGGACTGAAGCTTTCTTT
TRBV6-2/TRBV6-3	TRBJ1-4	.	TRBD1	CASSSGTAVATNEKLFF	TGTGCCAGCAGTTCCGGGACAGCCGTTGCAACTAATGAAAAACTGTTTTTT
TRBV18	TRBJ2-3	.	.	CASSPLEGATDTQYF	TGTGCCAGCTCACCCCTAGAGGGAGCCACAGATACGCAGTATTTT
TRBV5-1	TRBJ1-5	.	.	CASSLVGGLEPQHF	TGCGCCAGCAGCTTGGTCGGGGGTTTAGAGCCCCAGCATTTT
TRBV5-8	TRBJ1-6	.	.	CASRQRYYNSPLHF	TGTGCCAGCCGCCAGAGGTACTATAATTCACCCCTCCACTTT
TRBV19	TRBJ2-7	once	TRBD1	CASSGRTGFPYEQYF	TGTGCCAGTAGTGGGCGGACAGGGTTCCCCTACGAGCAGTACTTC
TRBV6-2/TRBV6-3	TRBJ2-1	.	.	CASSYSSRNEQFF	TGTGCCAGCAGTTACTCCTCGCGGAATGAGCAGTTCTTC
TRBV28	TRBJ1-2	.	TRBD1	CASSLVSSGQGYGYTF	TGTGCCAGCAGTTTGGTCTCCTCGGGACAGGGGTATGGCTACACCTTC
TRBV18	TRBJ1-5	.	TRBD1	CASSPDRGGKPQHF	TGTGCCAGCTCACCAGACAGGGGTGGTAAGCCCCAGCATTTT
TRBV2	TRBJ2-4	.	TRBD1	CASRGQGLILPRIAKNIQYF	TGTGCCAGCAGGGGACAGGGACTAATACTACCCAGAATAGCCAAAAACATTCAGTACTTC
TRBV6-5	TRBJ2-1	.	TRBD2	CASRWDYSSYNEQFF	TGTGCCAGCAGGTGGGACTACAGCTCCTACAATGAGCAGTTCTTC
TRBV21-1	TRBJ1-1	.	.	CASSKGGGQVLNTEAFF	TGTGCCAGCAGCAAAGGCGGAGGACAGGTCTTGAACACTGAAGCTTTCTTT
TRBV18	TRBJ1-2	once	.	CASSPFPPGVRLLGYTF	TGTGCCAGCTCACCCTTCCCACCAGGGGTACGTCTCCTTGGCTACACCTTC
TRBV6-5	TRBJ1-4	.	.	CASSWAPKRGEKLFF	TGTGCCAGCAGTTGGGCTCCGAAACGGGGTGAAAAACTGTTTTTT
TRBV5-5	TRBJ1-1	.	TRBD1	CASSLWTGPEAFF	TGTGCCAGCAGCTTGTGGACAGGCCCTGAAGCTTTCTTT
TRBV3-1/TRBV3-2	TRBJ2-1	.	.	CASSRSGSNEQFF	TGTGCCAGCAGCCGATCCGGGTCCAATGAGCAGTTCTTC
TRBV5-1	TRBJ2-5	.	TRBD1	CASSPDRAETQYF	TGCGCCAGCAGCCCGGACAGGGCAGAGACCCAGTACTTC
TRBV19	TRBJ2-3	.	TRBD2	CASSIARTSGGSDTQYF	TGTGCCAGTAGTATAGCTCGGACTAGCGGGGGATCGGATACGCAGTATTTT
TRBV5-1	TRBJ1-3	.	TRBD1	CASSLGTGDSGNTIYF	TGCGCCAGCAGCTTGGGGACAGGCGACTCTGGAAACACCATATATTTT
TRBV13	TRBJ2-7	.	TRBD1	CASSGNRGSGYEQYF	TGTGCCAGCAGCGGAAACAGGGGTTCGGGCTACGAGCAGTACTTC
TRBV27	TRBJ1-4	.	TRBD1	CASSLLAGGGGEKLFF	TGTGCCAGCAGTTTATTGGCAGGGGGAGGTGGTGAAAAACTGTTTTTT
TRBV5-1	TRBJ1-4	.	.	CASAGSWGNEKLFF	TGCGCCAGCGCAGGGTCTTGGGGTAATGAAAAACTGTTTTTT